Below are 29 T cell receptor beta chains sequenced from a single sample in a study of blood T cell repertoires in COVID-19. Generated by immunoSEQ multiplex PCR, the TCRdb table keeps only in-frame clones and is missing some. This sample yields some 200,000 clones, of which around 82% are seen a single time; about 12% belongs to the top ten. Sequencing was performed on PBMCs or T cells enriched from blood (not recorded which). The receptor source for this set is a man in his forties or fifties who had recovered from COVID-19.

The rearrangement uses TRBV3-1 (or the pseudogene TRBV3-2) and TRBJ1-6; D may be TRBD1 (5 bases). The germline gives CDR1 LGHDT, CDR2 YNNKEL (reference sequence). The CDR3 is 14 amino acids. The V and J ends lost 0 bases and 5 bases respectively, with 5 bases between them. The CDR3 DNA follows: TGTGCCAGCAGCCAAGACAGGGATAATTCACCCCTCCACTTT. Its protein product is CASSQDRDNSPLHF.

The chain employs TRBV7-3 and TRBJ2-3, with a weak D call TRBD1 (5 bases). Trimming cost V 0 bases and J 6 bases, with 10 bases left between them. The CDR3 totals 14 residues. Looked up from germline, CDR1 is SGHTA and CDR2 is FQGTGA. In DNA form, the CDR3 reads TGTGCCAGCAGCTTAACGGGGCCTTCCGATACGCAGTATTTT. Translation gives CASSLTGPSDTQYF.

The V and J genes are TRBV4-2 and TRBJ2-3, with 11 positions matching TRBD1. The CDR3 sequence is 16 residues long. Unmatched junction bases numbered 9, after V lost 4 bases and J lost 6 bases. Per the germline V gene, CDR1 is LGHNA and CDR2 is YNFKEQ. The CDR3 here is CASSPLPGQGVDTQYF. DNA of the CDR3: TGTGCCAGCAGCCCGTTACCGGGACAGGGGGTGGATACGCAGTATTTT.

This clone was found a few times. The chain employs TRBV3-1 (or the pseudogene TRBV3-2) and TRBJ1-2; D is unclear. V gave up 1 base and J gave up 7 bases, with 13 bases separating them. Germline V CDR1 and CDR2: LGHDT, YNNKEL (reference sequence). The CDR3 has 14 amino acids. The CDR3 DNA is TGTGCCAGCAGCCAAGGCGGATTGTTAGGTGGCTACACCTTC. Its translation is CASSQGGLLGGYTF.

The J gene is TRBJ2-7, the V gene TRBV30; 8 bases line up with TRBD2. The CDR3 length is 15 residues. Trimming at V came to 5 bases and at J to 2 bases, leaving 11 bases not matched to a gene. In germline, CDR1 is GTSNPN, CDR2 SVGIG (reference sequence). In DNA, the CDR3 is TGTGCCTGGTCACGGGGGGGGCTGGCGGCCTACGAGCAGTACGTC. This translates into CAWSRGGLAAYEQYV.

J is TRBJ2-1 and V is TRBV4-2; maybe TRBD2 (5 bases). Per germline, CDR1 LGHNA and CDR2 YNFKEQ. The CDR3 extends over 15 amino acids. Trimming removed 6 bases from V and 5 bases from J, with 17 bases in between. In DNA form, the CDR3 reads TGTGCCAGCAGTGGAGACTACGGGGAGAACAATGAGCAGTTCTTC. This gives the protein CASSGDYGENNEQFF.

This clone was detected once. This rearrangement joins TRBV3-1 (or the pseudogene TRBV3-2) to TRBJ2-1, with no clear D. The CDR3 consists of 13 residues. The germline CDR1 and CDR2 sequences are LGHDT and YNNKEL (reference sequence). V gave up 1 base and J gave up 6 bases, with 7 bases separating them. The CDR3 region has the DNA TGTGCCAGCAGCCAAGGTAGCCCCAATGAGCAGTTCTTC. Its protein product is CASSQGSPNEQFF.

The genes are TRBV25-1 and TRBJ1-4; no clear D. The CDR3 contains 15 residues. V dropped 6 bases and J dropped 0 bases, with 11 bases sitting between them. Germline V gene sequence: CDR1 MGHDK, CDR2 SYGVNS. The CDR3 protein is CASSPGISTNEKLFF. CDR3 nucleotides: TGTGCCAGCAGCCCCGGGATATCAACTAATGAAAAACTGTTTTTT.

This clone was detected only once. V is TRBV7-9 and J is TRBJ2-4, with TRBD1 matching 12 bases. The ends lost 4 bases at V and 8 bases at J; junction bases unmatched: 3. There are 14 residues in the CDR3. The germline V gene has CDR1 SEHNR and CDR2 FQNEAQ (reference sequence). Here the CDR3 DNA reads TGTGCCAGCAGCTCGGGACAGGGGGCACACATTCAGTACTTC. Its translation is CASSSGQGAHIQYF.

The V and J genes are TRBV4-3 and TRBJ2-1; the D is unclear. Between the trimmed V and J ends, which lost 4 bases and 0 bases, there was a span of 10 bases. The CDR3 sequence is 15 residues long. CDR1 and CDR2 from the germline V gene are LGHNA and YSLEER. CDR3 loop: CASSPGVGSYNEQFF. CDR3 nucleotide sequence: TGCGCCAGCAGCCCCGGAGTGGGCTCCTACAATGAGCAGTTCTTC.

V is TRBV7-2 and J is TRBJ1-1, with D perhaps TRBD1 (6 bases). Trimming left V 2 bases short and J 7 bases short, with 11 bases between. There are 13 residues in the CDR3. In germline, CDR1 is SGHTA, CDR2 FQGNSA. The CDR3 spells CASSLQGQGEAFF. CDR3 bases: TGTGCCAGCAGCTTACAGGGGCAGGGTGAAGCTTTCTTT.

The rearrangement joins TRBV9 to TRBJ1-3; D is unclear. CDR3 length: 15 amino acids. Germline CDR1 SGDLS, CDR2 YYNGEE. V was pared by 3 bases and J by 4 bases, with 14 bases between. The CDR3 sequence is CASSASPRGGNTIYF. CDR3 DNA: TGTGCCAGCAGCGCGTCCCCGCGGGGAGGAAACACCATATATTTT.

The chain combines TRBV3-1 (or the pseudogene TRBV3-2) with TRBJ2-2, with TRBD1 as a possible D gene (5 bases). Per the germline V gene, CDR1 is LGHDT and CDR2 is YNNKEL (reference sequence). CDR3 length: 14 amino acids. V dropped 2 bases and J dropped 7 bases, with 11 bases sitting between them. The CDR3 nucleotides are TGTGCCAGCAGCCAACTGTCAGGGCGCGGGGAGCTGTTTTTT. It is translated as CASSQLSGRGELFF.

This rearrangement joins TRBV29-1 to TRBJ2-7; 8 bases fit TRBD1. Unmatched junction bases numbered 2, after V lost 7 bases and J lost 3 bases. This CDR3 comprises 11 residues. The germline gives CDR1 SQVTM, CDR2 ANQGSEA. In nucleotides, the CDR3 is TGCAGCGGGGGGACAGGCTACGAGCAGTACTTC. Translated: CSGGTGYEQYF.

The V and J genes are TRBV10-3 and TRBJ2-3, with 12 bases lining up with TRBD2. The V segment lost 0 bases and the J segment 4 bases; nucleotides outside the gene matches: 2. This CDR3 is 16 amino acids long. In germline, CDR1 is ENHRY, CDR2 SYGVKD. The CDR3 DNA is TGTGCCATCAGTGAGTCGACTAGCGGGAGACCAGATACGCAGTATTTT. Its protein is CAISESTSGRPDTQYF.

The V and J genes are TRBV28 and TRBJ2-1; tentative D call: TRBD1 (6 bases). CDR3 length equals 13 residues. Trimming took 6 bases from V and 4 from J, leaving 10 bases between them. Germline V gene sequence: CDR1 MDHEN, CDR2 SYDVKM. CDR3 DNA sequence: TGTGCCAGCAGACGGACAGAGTACAATGAGCAGTTCTTC. Amino acids: CASRRTEYNEQFF. Variable domain in full (rest from reference TRBV28 and TRBJ2-1): DVKVTQSSRYLVKRTGEKVFLECVQDMDHENMFWYRQDPGLGLRLIYFSYDVKMKEKGDIPEGYSVSREKKERFSLILESASTNQTSMYLCASRRTEYNEQFFGPGTRLTVL.

The chain uses TRBV19 and TRBJ1-1; TRBD1 is a possible D gene (6 bases). The CDR3 sequence is 15 residues long. Germline CDR1 reads LNHDA; CDR2 reads SQIVND (reference sequence). Trimming left V 1 base short and J 0 bases short, with 9 bases between. The CDR3 DNA reads TGTGCCAGTAGTATAGGGGACATTATGAACACTGAAGCTTTCTTT. The encoded protein is CASSIGDIMNTEAFF.

J is TRBJ2-2 and V is TRBV4-2; 9 bases fit TRBD1. The CDR3 totals 15 residues. The ends lost 0 bases at V and 9 bases at J; junction bases unmatched: 5. CDR1 and CDR2 (germline): LGHNA, YNFKEQ. This chain's CDR3 is CASSQEQGAFRELFF. The CDR3 DNA reads TGTGCCAGCAGCCAAGAACAGGGGGCATTCCGGGAGCTGTTTTTT.

The chain is built from TRBV19 and TRBJ2-1, with TRBD1 as a possible D gene (6 bases). Germline-derived CDR1 and CDR2 are LNHDA and SQIVND (reference sequence). The CDR3 is made up of 17 amino acids. Between the trimmed V and J ends, which lost 3 bases and 8 bases, there was a span of 23 bases. The CDR3 spells CASSIPRGRRGDDEQFF. CDR3 nucleotides: TGTGCCAGTAGTATTCCCAGGGGTCGAAGAGGCGACGATGAGCAGTTCTTC.

The chain employs TRBV19 and TRBJ1-5; 7 nucleotides line up with TRBD1. CDR1 is LNHDA and CDR2 is SQIVND in the germline V gene (reference sequence). The CDR3 loop spans 17 amino acids. Germline trimming cut 6 bases from V and 0 bases from J; bases unmatched to any gene: 11. CDR3 sequence reads: CASRGSQGGYSNQPQHF. CDR3 coding DNA: TGTGCCAGTAGAGGATCCCAGGGGGGCTATAGCAATCAGCCCCAGCATTTT.

The chain carries TRBV7-9 and TRBJ1-5; TRBD1 aligns across 7 bases. V lost 5 bases to trimming and J lost 1 base; unmatched junction nucleotides: 5. CDR1 SEHNR and CDR2 FQNEAQ come from the germline V gene (reference sequence). CDR3 size: 15 residues. The CDR3 reads CASSPTGASNQPQHF. The CDR3 bases are TGTGCCAGCAGCCCTACAGGGGCGAGCAATCAGCCCCAGCATTTT.

The chain uses TRBV2 and TRBJ1-5; the match to TRBD1 covers 10 bases. Germline CDR1 is SNHLY and CDR2 is FYNNEI. The V gene end was trimmed by 9 bases and the J gene end by 0 bases; junction bases not matched to a gene: 23. The CDR3 has 21 amino acids. Written as DNA, the CDR3 is TGTGCCAGTTCAAGGACAGGGGGGATTGCCGAAGACATTTATAGCAATCAGCCCCAGCATTTT. Protein product: CASSRTGGIAEDIYSNQPQHF.

This chain uses TRBV27 with TRBJ1-5, with D unresolved. This CDR3 has 14 amino acids. Per germline, CDR1 MNHEY and CDR2 SMNVEV (reference sequence). V lost 5 bases to trimming and J lost 0 bases, with 8 bases between them. The CDR3 protein is CASSIVYSNQPQHF. CDR3 coding DNA: TGTGCCAGCAGTATCGTCTATAGCAATCAGCCCCAGCATTTT.

This clone has a handful of counts. The chain carries TRBV7-9 and TRBJ2-1; a possible D gene is TRBD1 (5 bases). With 8 bases removed from V and 6 bases from J, the gap between germline ends came to 14 bases. The CDR3 contains 13 residues. Per germline, CDR1 SEHNR and CDR2 FQNEAQ (reference sequence). This chain's CDR3 is CASLLEGANEQFF. The CDR3 DNA is TGTGCCAGCCTTCTGGAAGGGGCCAATGAGCAGTTCTTC.

V and J are TRBV9 and TRBJ1-2; the match to TRBD1 covers 8 bases. V gave up 4 bases and J gave up 4 bases; unmatched junction bases: 6. The germline gives CDR1 SGDLS, CDR2 YYNGEE. This CDR3 has 14 residues. This CDR3 reads CASSPQGAGYGYTF. The CDR3 DNA sequence: TGTGCCAGCAGCCCCCAGGGGGCTGGCTATGGCTACACCTTC.

The gene calls are TRBV28 and TRBJ1-1; D not resolved. Trimming cost V 3 bases and J 1 base, with 9 bases left between them. The CDR3 has 14 amino acids. In germline, CDR1 is MDHEN, CDR2 SYDVKM. CDR3 amino acids: CASSFTPQNTEAFF. CDR3 nucleotides: TGTGCCAGCAGTTTCACACCACAGAACACTGAAGCTTTCTTT.

The chain combines TRBV6-2 or TRBV6-3 with TRBJ2-7, with D possibly matching TRBD2 (5 bases). Germline loops: CDR1 MNHEY, CDR2 SVGEGT. V shed 3 bases and J shed 0 bases, with 18 bases lying between them. The CDR3 runs 17 residues. The CDR3 nucleotides read TGTGCCAGCAGTTATCCTTCCAGCGGAAAAGTCTCCTACGAGCAGTACGTC. It yields the protein CASSYPSSGKVSYEQYV.

V usage is TRBV18 and J usage is TRBJ2-5, with unresolved D. CDR3 length equals 14 residues. The V and J ends lost 0 bases and 1 base respectively, with 6 bases between them. CDR1 is KGHSH and CDR2 is LQKENI in the germline V gene. Here the CDR3 reads CASSPPRSQETQYF. In DNA, the CDR3 is TGTGCCAGCTCACCACCGCGCTCCCAAGAGACCCAGTACTTC.

The chain couples TRBV25-1 to TRBJ1-2; tentatively, D is TRBD1 (6 bases). Trimming stripped 3 bases from V and 9 bases from J, with 14 bases between. Germline values: CDR1 MGHDK, CDR2 SYGVNS. The CDR3 contains 13 residues. In DNA, the CDR3 is TGTGCCAGCAGTGACGACAGGATATCCAGCTACACCTTC. Translating gives CASSDDRISSYTF.